The 8 T cell receptor beta chains in this list originate from one sample, sequenced in a study of cytomegalovirus exposure and HLA in healthy donors. 60 Vbeta and 13 Jbeta primers were used in PCR. Repertoires were generated with immunoSEQ multiplex PCR, while TCRdb's copy carries only in-frame clones and drops some. The table has 220,000 or so clones, 82% seen once. Sequencing was done on a sample of PBMCs. The receptors stem from a woman aged 40 to 50 in good health and CMV-seronegative.

With regard to this clone: Only one base separates this from a far larger clonotype, so it likely reflects a read error. The chain uses TRBV6-6 and TRBJ2-3; 9 bases match TRBD1. This CDR3 contains 16 residues. The germline CDR1 and CDR2 sequences are MNHNY and SVGAGI (reference sequence). Here the CDR3 reads CASSYADRGGTDTHYF. The CDR3 bases are TGTGCCAGCAGTTACGCGGACAGGGGAGGAACAGATACGCATTATTTT.

This clone turned up a few times. The rearrangement links TRBV2 to TRBJ2-3; 8 bases are shared with TRBD2. CDR1 is SNHLY and CDR2 is FYNNEI in the germline V gene. V was pared by 3 bases and J by 14 bases, with 13 bases of the junction left unmatched. This CDR3 region has 14 residues. The CDR3 protein is CASSESSVRGLGYF. CDR3 nucleotides: TGTGCCAGCAGTGAGTCGTCGGTGCGGGGACTAGGGTATTTT.

The V gene is TRBV27, the J gene TRBJ2-7; 7 positions match TRBD2. Germline V CDR1 and CDR2: MNHEY, SMNVEV (reference sequence). The length of the CDR3 is 14 residues. With 6 bases clipped from V and 4 bases from J, the junction kept 9 bases outside the gene matches. DNA for the CDR3: TGTGCCAGCAGCTTAGCGGGTCGTCATTACGAGCAGTACTTC. It is translated as CASSLAGRHYEQYF.

The chain recombines TRBV4-1 with TRBJ2-5; 11 nucleotides line up with TRBD2. The germline CDR1 and CDR2 sequences are MGHRA and YSYEKL. This CDR3 has 15 amino acids. Unmatched junction bases numbered 10, after V lost 4 bases and J lost 9 bases. CDR3 sequence (DNA): TGCGCCAGCAGCCCCGCCGGGACTAGCGGTTTGGCCCAGTACTTC. As protein: CASSPAGTSGLAQYF.

V usage is TRBV13 and J usage is TRBJ2-7; 10 nucleotides agree with TRBD2. V lost 3 bases and J lost 4; bases outside the gene matches: 6. Per germline, CDR1 PRHDT and CDR2 FYEKMQ (reference sequence). The CDR3 is 15 amino acids. CDR3 amino acids: CASSFPTSGSYEQYF. The CDR3 DNA reads as TGTGCCAGCAGCTTCCCGACTAGCGGGTCGTACGAGCAGTACTTC.

This chain uses TRBV5-4 with TRBJ2-3; TRBD2 aligns across 10 bases. The length of the CDR3 is 19 residues. Germline CDR1 SGHNT, CDR2 YYREEE (reference sequence). V gave up 4 bases and J gave up 2 bases; unmatched junction bases: 16. As DNA, the CDR3 is TGTGCCAGCAGCGGAGCGGGAGGGGTCCACATGGGCCCCACAGATACGCAGTATTTT. Translating gives CASSGAGGVHMGPTDTQYF.

The chain employs TRBV15 and TRBJ1-1; D unclear. From germline, CDR1 is LNHNV and CDR2 YYDKDF (reference sequence). Trimming removed 8 bases at V and 3 bases at J, with 10 bases between. The CDR3 is 12 residues long. The CDR3 DNA reads TGTGCCACCGAGGGATCCGACACTGAAGCTTTCTTT. It encodes CATEGSDTEAFF.

Concerning this clone itself: This sample also contains other DNA sequences that code for the same CDR3. The V and J genes are TRBV15 and TRBJ2-1; TRBD1 might be the D (6 bases). CDR1 is LNHNV and CDR2 is YYDKDF in the germline V gene (reference sequence). The CDR3 consists of 15 residues. The germline V and J ends were trimmed by 1 base and 0 bases, with 7 bases remaining between them. CDR3 sequence: CATSRGGGSYNEQFF. CDR3 nucleotide sequence: TGTGCCACCAGCAGAGGAGGGGGCTCCTACAATGAGCAGTTCTTC. The full variable domain, with the rest looked up from reference TRBV15 and TRBJ2-1, is DAMVIQNPRYQVTQFGKPVTLSCSQTLNHNVMYWYQQKSSQAPKLLFHYYDKDFNNEADTPDNFQSRRPNTSFCFLDIRSPGLGDTAMYLCATSRGGGSYNEQFFGPGTRLTVL.